Below are 7 T cell receptor beta chains sequenced from a single sample in a study of identical twins. One entry per CDR3 protein results from TCRdb running MiXCR on the 5' RACE reads. The sample consists of about 690,000 distinct CDR3 sequences, over 5% of them appearing once. Sequenced material: naive T cells sorted from blood. The receptors were sampled from a man aged 18 to 35 in good health.

This clonotype was seen more than once but under ten times. CDR3 residues: CAWENRASYEQYF. In nucleotides, the CDR3 is TGTGCCTGGGAAAACAGGGCCTCCTACGAGCAGTACTTC. The chain links TRBV30 to TRBJ2-7; tentatively, D is TRBD1 (6 bases). The germline V and J ends were trimmed by 5 bases and 0 bases, with 11 bases remaining between them. CDR1 GTSNPN and CDR2 SVGIG come from the germline V gene (reference sequence). The CDR3 spans 13 residues.

This clonotype was detected many times. The rearrangement joins TRBV20-1 to TRBJ2-3, with TRBD2 matching over 9 bases. Unmatched junction bases numbered 5, after V lost 2 bases and J lost 2 bases. The CDR3 runs to 15 residues. CDR1 is DFQATT, CDR2 SNEGSKA, per germline (reference sequence). CDR3 residues: CSARIAGATTDTQYF. CDR3 DNA: TGCAGTGCTAGAATAGCGGGAGCCACCACAGATACGCAGTATTTT.

This clonotype was detected ten times or more. The chain uses TRBV5-1 and TRBJ1-3; the D is unclear. CDR3 length equals 15 residues. Germline V lookup: CDR1 SGHRS, CDR2 YFSETQ. Trimming pared 1 base from V and 1 base from J, leaving 9 bases between. The CDR3 DNA sequence: TGCGCCAGCAGCTTGATCGGATCTTCTGGAAACACCATATATTTT. This encodes CASSLIGSSGNTIYF.

The chain is built from TRBV7-2 and TRBJ2-3; 8 positions agree with TRBD1. The J segment lost 0 bases and the V segment lost 1 base, leaving 3 bases of the junction unmatched. The CDR3 contains 16 residues. Germline V lookup: CDR1 SGHTA, CDR2 FQGNSA. The CDR3, as DNA: TGTGCCAGCAGCTTAGGGGCAGGGGGCAGCACAGATACGCAGTATTTT. Translating gives CASSLGAGGSTDTQYF. Full variable domain (remainder filled in from reference TRBV7-2 and TRBJ2-3): GAGVSQSPSNKVTEKGKDVELRCDPISGHTALYWYRQSLGQGLEFLIYFQGNSAPDKSGLPSDRFSAERTGGSVSTLTIQRTQQEDSAVYLCASSLGAGGSTDTQYFGPGTRLTVL.

This clonotype was observed at least ten times. The rearrangement uses TRBV12-3 or TRBV12-4 and TRBJ2-3; unclear D gene. CDR3 length: 18 amino acids. Between the trimmed V and J ends, which lost 3 bases and 2 bases, there was a span of 21 bases. The CDR3 region is CASSFRFSQNNFTDTQYF. The CDR3 DNA reads TGTGCCAGCAGTTTTCGGTTTTCACAGAATAATTTCACAGATACGCAGTATTTT.

This clonotype has ten or more counts. The rearrangement joins TRBV7-2 to TRBJ2-7, with D uncertain. V dropped 1 base and J dropped 4 bases, with 11 bases sitting between them. This CDR3 contains 14 residues. Germline assignment: CDR1 SGHTA and CDR2 FQGNSA. The CDR3 region is CASSLGGFAYEQYF. The CDR3 nucleotides are TGTGCCAGCAGCTTAGGGGGATTCGCATACGAGCAGTACTTC.

The table lists this clonotype with many counts. CDR3 amino acids: CASSLGSKNIQYF. CDR3 nucleotide sequence: TGCGCCAGCAGCTTGGGCAGCAAAAACATTCAGTACTTC. The J gene is TRBJ2-4, the V gene TRBV5-1; D unresolved. The germline V gene has CDR1 SGHRS and CDR2 YFSETQ. Trimming cost V 0 bases and J 3 bases, with 4 bases left between them. The CDR3 consists of 13 residues.